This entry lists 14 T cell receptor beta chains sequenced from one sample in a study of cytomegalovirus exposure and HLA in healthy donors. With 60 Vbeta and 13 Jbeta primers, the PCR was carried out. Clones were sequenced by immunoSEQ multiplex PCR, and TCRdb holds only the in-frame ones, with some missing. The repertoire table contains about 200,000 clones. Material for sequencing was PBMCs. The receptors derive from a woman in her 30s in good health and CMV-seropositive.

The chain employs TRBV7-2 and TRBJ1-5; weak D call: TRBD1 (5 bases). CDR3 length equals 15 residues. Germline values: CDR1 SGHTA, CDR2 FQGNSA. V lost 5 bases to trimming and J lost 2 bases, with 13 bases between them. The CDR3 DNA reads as TGTGCCAGCAGCACGCGGGGCGCGGGCAATCAGCCCCAGCATTTT. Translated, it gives CASSTRGAGNQPQHF.

CDR3 nucleotide sequence: TGTGCCAGCAGCCCCCCTGGGGGCAGGACGTCGAGCACCTTC. Its translation: CASSPPGGRTSSTF. The chain joins TRBV7-2 to TRBJ1-2, with D possibly being TRBD1 (6 bases). The V and J ends lost 5 bases and 13 bases respectively, with 23 bases between them. This CDR3 region has 14 residues. CDR1 and CDR2 (germline): SGHTA, FQGNSA. The entire variable domain, with the rest obtained from reference TRBV7-2 and TRBJ1-2, is as follows: GAGVSQSPSNKVTEKGKDVELRCDPISGHTALYWYRQSLGQGLEFLIYFQGNSAPDKSGLPSDRFSAERTGGSVSTLTIQRTQQEDSAVYLCASSPPGGRTSSTFGSGTRLTVV.

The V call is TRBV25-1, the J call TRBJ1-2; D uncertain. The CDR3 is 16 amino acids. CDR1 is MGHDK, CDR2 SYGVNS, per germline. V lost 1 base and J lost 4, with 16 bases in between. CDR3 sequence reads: CASSESRRSLRYGYTF. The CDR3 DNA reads TGTGCCAGCAGTGAATCCCGCAGGTCACTTCGCTATGGCTACACCTTC.

The CDR3 spells CSVVGLSQETQYF. CDR3 in DNA: TGCAGCGTTGTTGGGCTCTCCCAAGAGACCCAGTACTTC. The V and J genes are TRBV29-1 and TRBJ2-5, with D unresolved. The CDR3 has 13 amino acids. V lost 4 bases and J lost 1, with 10 bases in between. Germline V lookup: CDR1 SQVTM, CDR2 ANQGSEA.

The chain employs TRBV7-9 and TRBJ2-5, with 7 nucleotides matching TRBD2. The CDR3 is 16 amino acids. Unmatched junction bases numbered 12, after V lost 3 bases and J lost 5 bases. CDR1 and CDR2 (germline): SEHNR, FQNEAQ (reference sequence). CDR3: CASSFGPGLGLETQYF. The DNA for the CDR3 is TGTGCCAGCAGCTTTGGACCTGGACTAGGTTTGGAGACCCAGTACTTC.

The DNA of the CDR3 is TGCGCCAGCAGCGTGTTAGGGGGCCACACAGATACGCAGTATTTT. It specifies CASSVLGGHTDTQYF. V gene TRBV5-1 combines with J gene TRBJ2-3; 7 bases are shared with TRBD1. This CDR3 comprises 15 residues. Trimming took 4 bases from V and 2 from J; bases not matched to a gene: 7. CDR1 SGHRS and CDR2 YFSETQ come from the germline V gene.

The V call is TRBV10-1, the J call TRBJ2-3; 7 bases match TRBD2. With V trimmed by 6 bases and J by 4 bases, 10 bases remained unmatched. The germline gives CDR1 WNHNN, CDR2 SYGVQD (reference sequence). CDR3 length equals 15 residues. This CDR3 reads CASSRDYTLADTQYF. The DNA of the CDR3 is TGCGCCAGCAGCCGGGACTACACTTTAGCAGATACGCAGTATTTT.

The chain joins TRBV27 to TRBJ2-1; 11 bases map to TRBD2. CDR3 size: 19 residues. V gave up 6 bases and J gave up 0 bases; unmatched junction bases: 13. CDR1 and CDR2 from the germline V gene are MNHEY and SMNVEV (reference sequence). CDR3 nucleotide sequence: TGTGCCAGCAGCCTTAGTCTACTAGCGGGGGTGAGCTCCTACAATGAGCAGTTCTTC. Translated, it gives CASSLSLLAGVSSYNEQFF.

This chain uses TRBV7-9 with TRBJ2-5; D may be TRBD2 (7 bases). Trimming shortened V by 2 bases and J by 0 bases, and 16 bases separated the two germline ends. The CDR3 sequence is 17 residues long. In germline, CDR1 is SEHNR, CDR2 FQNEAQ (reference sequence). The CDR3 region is CASSLKGGGVYQETQYF. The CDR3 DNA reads TGTGCCAGCAGCTTAAAAGGAGGGGGGGTCTACCAAGAGACCCAGTACTTC.

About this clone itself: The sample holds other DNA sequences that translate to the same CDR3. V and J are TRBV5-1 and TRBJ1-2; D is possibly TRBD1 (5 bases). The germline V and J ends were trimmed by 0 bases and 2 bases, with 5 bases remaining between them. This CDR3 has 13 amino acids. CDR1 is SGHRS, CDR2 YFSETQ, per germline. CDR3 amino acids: CASSLDRNYGYTF. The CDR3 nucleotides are TGCGCCAGCAGCTTGGACAGGAACTATGGCTACACCTTC. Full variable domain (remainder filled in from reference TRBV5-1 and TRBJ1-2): KAGVTQTPRYLIKTRGQQVTLSCSPISGHRSVSWYQQTPGQGLQFLFEYFSETQRNKGNFPGRFSGRQFSNSRSEMNVSTLELGDSALYLCASSLDRNYGYTFGSGTRLTVV.

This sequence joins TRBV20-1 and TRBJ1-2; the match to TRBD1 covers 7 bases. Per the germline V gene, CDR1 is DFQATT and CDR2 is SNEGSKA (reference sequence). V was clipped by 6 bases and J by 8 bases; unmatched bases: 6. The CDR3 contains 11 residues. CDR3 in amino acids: CSAEQGSGYTF. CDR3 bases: TGCAGTGCGGAACAGGGGTCCGGCTACACCTTC.

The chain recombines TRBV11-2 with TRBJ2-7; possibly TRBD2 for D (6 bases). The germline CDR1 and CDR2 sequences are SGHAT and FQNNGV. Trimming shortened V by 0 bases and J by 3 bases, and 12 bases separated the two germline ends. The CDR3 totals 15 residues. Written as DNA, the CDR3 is TGTGCCAGCAGCTTAGAGGAGGGAGACCTCTACGAGCAGTACTTC. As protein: CASSLEEGDLYEQYF.

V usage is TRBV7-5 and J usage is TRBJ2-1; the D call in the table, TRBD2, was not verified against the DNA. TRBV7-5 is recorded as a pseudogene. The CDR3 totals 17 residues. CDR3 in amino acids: CVRSLGMRGNSYNEQFF. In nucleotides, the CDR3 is TGTGTCAGAAGCTTAGGCATGCGGGGGAACTCCTACAATGAGCAGTTCTTC.

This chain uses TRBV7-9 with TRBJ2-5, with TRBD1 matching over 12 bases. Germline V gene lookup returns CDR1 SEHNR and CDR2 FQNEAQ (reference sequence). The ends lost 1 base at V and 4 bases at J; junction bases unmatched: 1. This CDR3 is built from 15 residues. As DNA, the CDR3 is TGTGCCAGCAGCTTAGGGGACAGGGGGCCAGAGACCCAGTACTTC. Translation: CASSLGDRGPETQYF.